This entry features one T cell receptor beta chain sequence. Looked up from germline, CDR1 is MDHEN and CDR2 is SYDVKM. The J segment lost 6 bases and the V segment lost 4 bases, leaving 2 bases of the junction unmatched. This CDR3 spans 12 amino acids. The data are from a study of blood T cell repertoires in COVID-19. Across the whole study: COVID-19 samples collected from the United States, Italy and Spain covered acute and convalescent phases.

Participants, about 18 to 90 years old, spanned fewer than 25 US areas. Participant-given clinical history determined each cohort assignment. Each recovered donor of Cohort 3 presented with two negative PCRs, clearance, or symptom resolution. The protocol was immunoSEQ multiplex PCR, while the TCRdb copy is restricted to in-frame clones and leaves out a portion. The repertoire has 400,000 or so clones, less than 95% of them found once; the top ten carry about 0.57%. This receptor was obtained from a young man who had recovered from COVID-19. Sequences were obtained from PBMCs or T cells enriched from blood (not recorded which). The V call is TRBV28, the J call TRBJ1-2, with 7 bases matching TRBD1. CDR3 sequence (DNA): TGTGCCAGCAGTTACAGGGGTAATGGCTACACCTTC. Encoded protein: CASSYRGNGYTF.